These T cell receptor beta chains were read from a single sample in a study of shared clonotypes between healthy human individuals. Measured with immunoSEQ multiplex PCR; TCRdb has only the in-frame clones, and not every one. This table holds 1,500,000 or so clones, approximately 98.5% found once. The sequencing input was naive CD4+ T cells sorted from blood. These receptors all come from a man aged 25-45 years in good health. Both conserved end residues are part of each CDR3. Fields, in order: D gene, J gene, V gene, clone size, CDR3 DNA, CDR3 protein. A D gene is named only where the DNA matches it firmly. Clone size, where shown, is once, few, many, or a class for clones that have expanded.

.	TRBJ2-1	TRBV11-2	.	TGTGCCAGCAGCTTGGACTACTACAATGAGCAGTTCTTC	CASSLDYYNEQFF
.	TRBJ2-3	TRBV7-2	.	TGTGCCAGCAGCTTATACTATAGAAGCACAGATACGCAGTATTTT	CASSLYYRSTDTQYF
.	TRBJ1-5	TRBV5-1	.	TGCGCCAGCAGCTTGGCCGGGAATCCGGTGGAGGCCCAGCATTTT	CASSLAGNPVEAQHF
.	TRBJ1-1	TRBV5-1	.	TGCGCCAGCAGCTTAAAGGTATCAAACACTGAAGCTTTCTTT	CASSLKVSNTEAFF
.	TRBJ1-5	TRBV30	.	TGTGCCTGGAGTTTTGGAAACTTACGCAATCAGCCCCAGCATTTT	CAWSFGNLRNQPQHF
.	TRBJ1-2	TRBV6-1	.	TGTGCCAGCAGCCGATTCCGGGACAACTATGGCTACACCTTC	CASSRFRDNYGYTF
TRBD2	TRBJ2-1	TRBV5-1	.	TGCGCCAGCAGCGGCCGTGGACTAGCGGGCGCCAATGAGCAGTTCTTC	CASSGRGLAGANEQFF
.	TRBJ2-7	TRBV7-8	.	TGTGCCAGCAGCCCCCGGATGAGGGACACGACCTACGAGCAGTACTTC	CASSPRMRDTTYEQYF
TRBD2	TRBJ2-7	TRBV6-6	.	TGTGCCAGCAGTTACTCGAGAACTAGCGGGAGAAACGAGCAGTACTTC	CASSYSRTSGRNEQYF
.	TRBJ2-5	TRBV14	.	TGTGCCAGCAGCCAAGGTCTCAGGCCGATTCAAGAGACCCAGTACTTC	CASSQGLRPIQETQYF
TRBD2	TRBJ2-7	TRBV2	.	TGTGCCAGCAGGGGGGCTAGCGGGAAAATTTACGAGCAGTACTTC	CASRGASGKIYEQYF
.	TRBJ2-7	TRBV6-5	.	TGTGCCAGCAGATCCGAAACAGCGAAGCAGTACTTC	CASRSETAKQYF
.	TRBJ1-2	TRBV29-1	.	TGCAGCGTCAGAGGGGTGGGACGACCGAATGGCTACACCTTC	CSVRGVGRPNGYTF
TRBD1	TRBJ2-4	TRBV5-1	.	TGCGCCAGCAGCTCAACGCCGGGACAGGGAAGGTTAGGGAACATTCAGTACTTC	CASSSTPGQGRLGNIQYF
TRBD1	TRBJ2-2	TRBV5-1	.	TGCGCCAGCAGCTTCGCAGGGACAGGGGATAAGCTGTTTTTT	CASSFAGTGDKLFF
.	TRBJ1-4	TRBV6-4	.	TGTGCCAGCAGTGACCGGGACCGACGGGATGAAAAACTGTTTTTT	CASSDRDRRDEKLFF
TRBD1	TRBJ1-2	TRBV4-3	.	TGCGCCAGCAGCCAAGACGGGACAGGTCAGGGCTACACCTTC	CASSQDGTGQGYTF
.	TRBJ2-5	TRBV15	.	TGTGCCACCGAGGCAGGGCAGGGCCGTATCGGAGAGACCCAGTACTTC	CATEAGQGRIGETQYF
.	TRBJ1-2	TRBV30	once	TGTGCCTGGAGTGTACCCGGACCTTACCCTGGCTACACCTTC	CAWSVPGPYPGYTF
TRBD1	TRBJ2-2	TRBV5-1	.	TGCGCCAGCAGCACCCGGACAGGGATCTCCACCGGGGAGCTGTTTTTT	CASSTRTGISTGELFF
TRBD2	TRBJ2-3	TRBV7-9	.	TGTGCCAGCAGCTTTGGGGCACTAGCGGGATCCACAGATACGCAGTATTTT	CASSFGALAGSTDTQYF
.	TRBJ2-7	TRBV18	.	TGTGCCAGCTCACTTCTCTCAGCAGGTCAGGACGAGCAGTACTTC	CASSLLSAGQDEQYF
.	TRBJ2-7	TRBV4-3	once	TGCGCCAGCAGCCAAGAGGGGGGCGGGAGAGGCTACGAGCAGTACTTC	CASSQEGGGRGYEQYF
TRBD2	TRBJ2-7	TRBV7-2	.	TGTGCCAGCAGCTCCGGGACTAGCGGGAGCTCCTACGAGCAGTACTTC	CASSSGTSGSSYEQYF
TRBD2	TRBJ2-2	TRBV28	.	TGTGCCAGCACTTCGGGACTAGCGGGGACCGGGGAGCTGTTTTTT	CASTSGLAGTGELFF
.	TRBJ2-3	TRBV28	.	TGTGCCAGCAGTTTAAGTGATTTGGGGTTAGATACGCAGTATTTT	CASSLSDLGLDTQYF
.	TRBJ1-3	TRBV5-4	.	TGTGCCAGCAGCTTGGGGCGTCAGCTCTCTGGAAACACCATATATTTT	CASSLGRQLSGNTIYF
.	TRBJ2-7	TRBV5-1	.	TGCGCCAGCAGCTTCGGCGGGGCGAGCTACGAGCAGTACTTC	CASSFGGASYEQYF
TRBD2	TRBJ2-3	TRBV6-1	.	TGTGCCAGCAGTGCTACTAGCGGGAGGGGCACAGATACGCAGTATTTT	CASSATSGRGTDTQYF
TRBD2	TRBJ2-3	TRBV29-1	.	TGCAGCGTTGATGTGGGCGGGAGGTCAGATACGCAGTATTTT	CSVDVGGRSDTQYF
TRBD1	TRBJ2-1	TRBV5-1	.	TGCGCCAGCAGCTTGGATGGCAGCCCAGGGGGCAATGAGCAGTTCTTC	CASSLDGSPGGNEQFF
.	TRBJ2-6	TRBV5-1	.	TGCGCCACAGGATCGGCATCTGGGGCCAACGTCCTGACTTTC	CATGSASGANVLTF
.	TRBJ2-1	TRBV5-1	.	TGCGCCAGCAGCTCCTCGGCGGGCCGGACGGACGAGCAGTTCTTC	CASSSSAGRTDEQFF
.	TRBJ1-5	TRBV7-8	.	TGTGCCAGCAGCTTGGGCCCCAACCAGCCCCAGCATTTT	CASSLGPNQPQHF
.	TRBJ2-3	TRBV7-2	.	TGTGCCAGCAGCTCAACCGGTGCTGCAGATACGCAGTATTTT	CASSSTGAADTQYF
.	TRBJ2-6	TRBV5-1	.	TGCGCCAGCGTCCCGACAGACCCAAGCTCTGGGGCCAACGTCCTGACTTTC	CASVPTDPSSGANVLTF
.	TRBJ2-3	TRBV10-3	.	TGTGCCATCAGACGGAGCACAGATACGCAGTATTTT	CAIRRSTDTQYF
.	TRBJ2-7	TRBV5-1	.	TGCGCCAGCGGCATAGGGCAGAGTTTGGACGAGCAGTACTTC	CASGIGQSLDEQYF
TRBD2	TRBJ2-3	TRBV7-7	.	TGTGCTAGCAGCCCCCGGACTAGCGGGAGGGCAGATACGCAGTATTTT	CASSPRTSGRADTQYF
.	TRBJ2-5	TRBV29-1	.	TGCAGCGGAGACGGGAGCGAAGGGGAGACCCAGTACTTC	CSGDGSEGETQYF
.	TRBJ1-4	TRBV30	once	TGTGCCTGGAGTGTACTTACAGCCGAAAAACTGTTTTTT	CAWSVLTAEKLFF
.	TRBJ2-5	TRBV28	.	TGTGCCAGCAGCCGGGCGGGAATCCGGGCCCAGTACTTC	CASSRAGIRAQYF
.	TRBJ1-5	TRBV5-1	.	TGCGCCAGCAGCCCGGAGGGTTGGGGGAATCAGCCCCAGCATTTT	CASSPEGWGNQPQHF
TRBD1	TRBJ1-1	TRBV10-3	.	TGTGCCATCACCGCGGGACAGGGGGCGTTCACTGAAGCTTTCTTT	CAITAGQGAFTEAFF
TRBD2	TRBJ2-1	TRBV11-3	.	TGTGCCAGCAGCTTAGGCGGGAGCTTCTACAATGAGCAGTTCTTC	CASSLGGSFYNEQFF
TRBD1	TRBJ2-5	TRBV7-9	.	TGTGCCAGCAGCTATACACCGGGACAGGGGCACTTC	CASSYTPGQGHF
.	TRBJ1-5	TRBV4-1	.	TGCGCCAGCAGCCAAGGACAGGGCAATCAGCCCCAGCATTTT	CASSQGQGNQPQHF
.	TRBJ2-5	TRBV9	.	TGTGCCAGCAGCGTAGGTTTGGGCGAGGGCCGAGAGACCCAGTACTTC	CASSVGLGEGRETQYF
TRBD1	TRBJ1-1	TRBV2	.	TGTGCCAGCAGTACAGGGGCGTCGGAAGCTTTCTTT	CASSTGASEAFF
TRBD1	TRBJ2-5	TRBV5-4	.	TGTGCCAGCAGCGGCGCACCGGGACAGGGAATAGAGACCCAGTACTTC	CASSGAPGQGIETQYF
.	TRBJ1-1	TRBV7-8	.	TGTGCCAGCAGCTTAAGGGTTGGCACTGAAGCTTTCTTT	CASSLRVGTEAFF
TRBD2	TRBJ2-3	TRBV7-8	.	TGTGCCAGCAGCTCTACCCCCGGGACTAGCTTTGCAGATACGCAGTATTTT	CASSSTPGTSFADTQYF
.	TRBJ1-1	TRBV11-2	.	TGTGCCAGCTCCCCTTCTTTGTCTGTTGGGGGGCGAACTGAAGCTTTCTTT	CASSPSLSVGGRTEAFF
.	TRBJ1-1	TRBV12-5	.	TGTGCTAGTCTGATCGATTCTGACACTGAAGCTTTCTTT	CASLIDSDTEAFF
.	TRBJ1-1	TRBV5-1	.	TGCGCCAGCAGCTTGTTTCCGGCTACCAACACTGAAGCTTTCTTT	CASSLFPATNTEAFF
.	TRBJ1-3	TRBV18	once	TGTGCCAGCTCACCCCGACCGGCGATGGGGCACGACCCGACCTCTGGAAACACCATATATTTT	CASSPRPAMGHDPTSGNTIYF
.	TRBJ1-1	TRBV29-1	.	TGCAGCGTGGCCCCGACACTGAACACTGAAGCTTTCTTT	CSVAPTLNTEAFF
TRBD2	TRBJ2-1	TRBV5-1	.	TGCGCCAGCAGCAACGACCCTAGCGGGGGTTACAATGAGCAGTTCTTC	CASSNDPSGGYNEQFF
.	TRBJ1-2	TRBV5-4	.	TGTGCCAGCAGCACCGGGACAACTAACTATGGCTACACCTTC	CASSTGTTNYGYTF